This TCR beta chain was observed in a study of OX40 agonist ivuxolimab in advanced cancers. Some background on the complete study: The costimulatory receptor OX40 (CD134) was targeted by ivuxolimab, a fully human IgG2 agonistic monoclonal antibody. Intravenous ivuxolimab was administered to patients every 2 weeks at six dose levels: 0.01, 0.1, 0.3, 1.5, 3 and 10 mg/kg. The point of sequencing TCRbeta in the periphery was to test whether ivuxolimab changed TCR sequence diversity and drove clonal T-cell expansion. Partial responses were achieved by three dose-escalation patients, of whom one had hepatocellular carcinoma and two had cutaneous melanoma. The dose-escalation cohort was over 70% male with a mean age of around 64 years, ranging from roughly 20 to 85. Of the 50 to 55 patients in dose escalation, some 19 had hepatocellular carcinoma, approximately 15 had melanoma, 9 had renal cell carcinoma and 9 had head and neck cancer. Patients were allowed to have had prior anti-PD-1, anti-PD-L1 or anti-CTLA-4 therapy, and around 41% of the dose-escalation patients had previously received checkpoint inhibitors. The monotherapy dose-escalation portion (N of about 50 patients) of the phase I ivuxolimab trial is reported in the paper. What the research found in general, with its limitations: Low levels of normalized T-cell clonal expansion were also shown by some nonresponding patients. In partial responders in the 0.1-3.0 mg/kg groups, normalized peripheral clonal expansion was found to be among the lowest, especially among CD8+ T cells. After ivuxolimab, more expanded clones were found on average in CD8+ T cells than in CD4+ T cells. The antigen specificity of the peripheral T cells that underwent clonal expansion was not determined. At doses of 0.1 to 3.0 mg/kg, clonal expansion of both CD4+ and CD8+ blood T cells was observed from baseline to week 6.

As for this clone: Its binding antigen is unknown. No quality values exist for individual bases; no much larger clone is one base distant.

Patients with a history of autoimmune disease or receiving systemic immunosuppression were excluded from the trial. In every dose cohort, peripheral blood was drawn for TCR sequencing at baseline, cycle 4 day 1, and cycle 7 day 1. Samples came from an open-label, multicenter, first-in-human phase I dose-escalation trial of ivuxolimab. Adults with locally advanced or metastatic head and neck squamous cell, hepatocellular, melanoma or renal cell carcinoma were enrolled in the trial. Before TCR sequencing, CD4+ T cells and CD8+ T cells were sorted from peripheral blood as separate populations. Genomic DNA was extracted from sorted cells for sequencing of the TCRbeta CDR3 region. The immunoSEQ Assay was used to sequence the TCRbeta CDR3 regions. Drawn from immuneACCESS, this table holds only the in-frame rearrangements with V and J called that TCRdb kept. Clones are partly lost; checked studies trace under half to an unresolved V gene and leave the rest unexplained. Within this sample are some 64,000 clones, with approximately 86% of them counted one time only. The top ten clones comprise over 2.5% of the sample.

The source is an adult with an advanced solid tumor such as melanoma, head and neck, liver or kidney cancer. This specimen was CD4+ or CD8+ T cells sorted from blood, taken in a trial of the OX40 agonist ivuxolimab.

CDR3 region: CASKVEGKETQYF. Here is the DNA: TGCGCCAGCAAAGTTGAGGGGAAAGAGACCCAGTACTTC. The sequence is built from TRBV5-1 and TRBJ2-5; the D segment may tentatively be TRBD1 or TRBD2, each giving 5 matched bases. CDR1 is given as SGHRS and CDR2 as YFSETQ, both from the germline V gene. The CDR3 spans 13 residues, from the cysteine through the phenylalanine. The retained sequence is limited to the CDR3, 39 bases, with the frame set at the first base. Trimming takes 6 bases from V and 3 bases from J, and the germline ends sit 12 bases apart.